This T cell receptor (beta chain) was sequenced in a study of Graves' ophthalmopathy and Graves' hyperthyroidism. Notes on the study in general: In blood, most expanded thyroid clonotypes above 0.001 frequency were also detected.

Details on this clonotype: Its matching antigen is unknown.

CDR1 SGHTA and CDR2 FQGNSA come from the germline V gene. The V and J ends lost 5 bases and 6 bases respectively, with 20 bases between them. There are 16 residues in the CDR3. RNA transcripts served as template for amplifying TCR beta CDR3 sequences. RT-PCR in the first round used HTBI primers; a second-round multiplex PCR followed. TCRdb fed the multiplex PCR reads into MiXCR, producing one record per CDR3 protein. Of hundreds of thousands of distinct CDR3 sequences detected, 35% to 50% appear once; the ten largest clones hold 3% to 4%. The receptor was isolated from an adult man with Graves' ophthalmopathy. The V call is TRBV7-2, the J call TRBJ1-5, with D hard to call. Material: peripheral blood. DNA of the CDR3: TGTGCCAGCAGCCTCACTTCTACTCTCTCAGGTCAGCCCCAGCATTTT. It codes for CASSLTSTLSGQPQHF.